A single sample is the source of the 19 T cell receptor beta chains below, sequenced in a study of cytomegalovirus exposure and HLA in healthy donors. Primers for the PCR totalled 60 Vbeta and 13 Jbeta. Data came from immunoSEQ multiplex PCR; TCRdb stores just in-frame clones and leaves some out. The sample lists 150,000 to 200,000 clones; roughly 83% were seen once. Sequenced material: PBMCs. Receptors originate from a woman aged 50 to 60 in good health and CMV-seronegative.

This chain connects TRBV9 to TRBJ2-6; D is uncertain. The CDR3 is made up of 16 amino acids. V lost 5 bases and J lost 0, with 12 bases in between. The germline gives CDR1 SGDLS, CDR2 YYNGEE. The CDR3 region has the DNA TGTGCCAGCAGGAAACATGATGACTCTGGGGCCAACGTCCTGACTTTC. Protein: CASRKHDDSGANVLTF.

This sequence joins TRBV5-4 and TRBJ1-3; weak D call: TRBD1 (5 bases). V was trimmed by 0 bases and J by 1 base, leaving 11 bases between them. Per germline, CDR1 SGHNT and CDR2 YYREEE (reference sequence). This CDR3 has 16 residues. The CDR3: CASSLVGVGSGNTIYF. As DNA, the CDR3 is TGTGCCAGCAGCTTGGTAGGGGTAGGATCTGGAAACACCATATATTTT.

The chain has TRBV7-2 and TRBJ1-2; maybe TRBD1 (5 bases). V lost 5 bases and J lost 7, with 11 bases in between. CDR1 SGHTA and CDR2 FQGNSA come from the germline V gene. This CDR3 comprises 12 residues. CDR3 sequence reads: CASSPLQGGYTF. CDR3 DNA: TGTGCCAGCAGCCCACTCCAGGGTGGCTACACCTTC.

The chain uses TRBV6-1 and TRBJ1-1; D is uncertain. The CDR3 spans 16 residues. Trimming removed 3 bases from V and 2 bases from J, with 16 bases in between. In germline, CDR1 is MNHNS, CDR2 SASEGT. This CDR3 reads CASSDGIIGGNTEAFF. DNA for the CDR3: TGTGCCAGCAGTGATGGGATCATTGGAGGTAACACTGAAGCTTTCTTT.

V and J are TRBV7-9 and TRBJ1-1; D is uncertain. This CDR3 has 13 amino acids. From germline, CDR1 is SEHNR and CDR2 FQNEAQ (reference sequence). V was clipped by 2 bases and J by 1 base, with 5 bases between them. The CDR3: CASSLPGNTEAFF. The CDR3 nucleotides read TGTGCCAGCAGCTTACCAGGGAACACTGAAGCTTTCTTT. The full variable domain, with the rest looked up from reference TRBV7-9 and TRBJ1-1, is DTGVSQNPRHKITKRGQNVTFRCDPISEHNRLYWYRQTLGQGPEFLTYFQNEAQLEKSRLLSDRFSAERPKGSFSTLEIQRTEQGDSAMYLCASSLPGNTEAFFGQGTRLTVV.

V usage is TRBV6-5 and J usage is TRBJ2-1; 8 nucleotides agree with TRBD1. The junction had 6 bases not matched to a gene; V was cut back by 6 bases and J by 2 bases. CDR3 length: 15 residues. Germline loops: CDR1 MNHEY, CDR2 SVGAGI. CDR3 sequence reads: CASRQDRAPYNEQFF. As DNA, the CDR3 is TGTGCCAGCAGGCAGGACAGGGCGCCCTACAATGAGCAGTTCTTC.

CDR3 in DNA: TGTGCCAGCAGCTTGGACAGGGGAAGGACAGATACGCAGTATTTT. This sequence encodes CASSLDRGRTDTQYF. The chain joins TRBV13 to TRBJ2-3; 9 positions agree with TRBD1. The CDR3 length is 15 residues. The germline gives CDR1 PRHDT, CDR2 FYEKMQ (reference sequence). Losses at the gene ends were 3 bases for V and 3 bases for J; bases not matched to a gene: 4.

The chain combines TRBV10-3 with TRBJ1-5; D is ambiguous. Trimming pared 8 bases from V and 4 bases from J, leaving 9 bases between. CDR1 is ENHRY, CDR2 SYGVKD, per germline. The CDR3 has 12 residues. As DNA, the CDR3 is TGTGCCATCCGGGATTCTAATCAGCCCCAGCATTTT. Its protein is CAIRDSNQPQHF.

The CDR3 DNA sequence: TGCGCCAGCAGCTTGGGACTAGCAAAAACCTACGAGCAGTACTTC. Protein sequence: CASSLGLAKTYEQYF. The V call is TRBV5-1, the J call TRBJ2-7; 7 bases align to TRBD2. CDR1 is SGHRS, CDR2 YFSETQ, per germline. The CDR3 is 15 amino acids. With V trimmed by 0 bases and J by 2 bases, 5 bases remained unmatched.

This clone was picked up one time. This chain connects TRBV5-4 to TRBJ2-3; 7 bases match TRBD1. V lost 0 bases and J lost 1; bases outside the gene matches: 2. The CDR3 consists of 15 residues. Germline V lookup: CDR1 SGHNT, CDR2 YYREEE (reference sequence). This CDR3 reads CASSLEGARTDTQYF. Written as DNA, the CDR3 is TGTGCCAGCAGCTTGGAGGGGGCCCGCACAGATACGCAGTATTTT. Full variable domain (missing parts from reference TRBV5-4 and TRBJ2-3): ETGVTQSPTHLIKTRGQQVTLRCSSQSGHNTVSWYQQALGQGPQFIFQYYREEENGRGNFPPRFSGLQFPNYSSELNVNALELDDSALYLCASSLEGARTDTQYFGPGTRLTVL.

V and J are TRBV28 and TRBJ1-2; D gene ambiguous. The ends were cut back, 5 bases at V and 3 bases at J, with 4 bases in the middle. From germline, CDR1 is MDHEN and CDR2 SYDVKM. The CDR3 totals 11 residues. CDR3 in DNA: TGTGCCAGCAGTACGGACTATGGCTACACCTTC. Protein product: CASSTDYGYTF.

The rearrangement links TRBV25-1 to TRBJ1-2; D possibly corresponds to TRBD1 (5 bases). Germline CDR1 MGHDK, CDR2 SYGVNS. Trimming removed 11 bases from V and 2 bases from J, with 9 bases in between. This CDR3 comprises 11 residues. The CDR3 coding sequence is TGTGCCTCACAGGCCAACTATGGCTACACCTTC. Translating gives CASQANYGYTF.

CDR3 in DNA: TGTGCCAGCAGTTCCCGGGACAGGGACACTGAAGCTTTCTTT. It codes for CASSSRDRDTEAFF. The rearrangement uses TRBV6-1 and TRBJ1-1, with 9 bases that match TRBD1. V was clipped by 5 bases and J by 3 bases; unmatched bases: 4. Per the germline V gene, CDR1 is MNHNS and CDR2 is SASEGT. The CDR3 runs 14 residues.

The V and J genes are TRBV7-2 and TRBJ2-7; 11 bases match TRBD2. V lost 4 bases to trimming and J lost 1 base; unmatched junction nucleotides: 0. The CDR3 consists of 14 residues. The germline V gene encodes CDR1 SGHTA and CDR2 FQGNSA. CDR3 nucleotide sequence: TGTGCCAGCAGCTCTAGCGGGGGGTCCTACGAGCAGTACTTC. It specifies CASSSSGGSYEQYF. Combining the CDR3 with reference TRBV7-2 and TRBJ2-7 gives the whole variable domain GAGVSQSPSNKVTEKGKDVELRCDPISGHTALYWYRQSLGQGLEFLIYFQGNSAPDKSGLPSDRFSAERTGGSVSTLTIQRTQQEDSAVYLCASSSSGGSYEQYFGPGTRLTVT.

The V call is TRBV27, the J call TRBJ2-1; 7 nucleotides line up with TRBD2. The germline gives CDR1 MNHEY, CDR2 SMNVEV (reference sequence). The V gene end was trimmed by 3 bases and the J gene end by 0 bases; junction bases not matched to a gene: 5. This CDR3 region has 16 residues. For the CDR3, the DNA is TGTGCCAGCAGTTTGGGAGGGTCCTTCTCCTACAATGAGCAGTTCTTC. Translating it yields CASSLGGSFSYNEQFF.

The J gene is TRBJ1-2, the V gene TRBV27; 8 bases are a match to TRBD1. Germline V CDR1 and CDR2: MNHEY, SMNVEV (reference sequence). This CDR3 is built from 14 residues. V shed 6 bases, J shed 8 bases, and the junction held 11 bases outside the gene matches. CDR3 in amino acids: CASSLAGQGSGYTF. CDR3 nucleotides: TGTGCCAGCAGCTTGGCTGGACAGGGATCGGGCTACACCTTC.

The chain is built from TRBV9 and TRBJ2-2, with 7 bases fitting TRBD1. The V gene end was trimmed by 0 bases and the J gene end by 4 bases; junction bases not matched to a gene: 9. The CDR3 runs to 17 residues. Looked up from germline, CDR1 is SGDLS and CDR2 is YYNGEE. The CDR3 sequence is CASSVGWVGGSTGELFF. The DNA of the CDR3 is TGTGCCAGCAGCGTAGGGTGGGTAGGGGGCAGCACCGGGGAGCTGTTTTTT. The variable domain in full, completed from reference TRBV9 and TRBJ2-2, reads DSGVTQTPKHLITATGQRVTLRCSPRSGDLSVYWYQQSLDQGLQFLIQYYNGEERAKGNILERFSAQQFPDLHSELNLSSLELGDSALYFCASSVGWVGGSTGELFFGEGSRLTVL.

Turning to this clone: Other DNA sequences in the sample encode the same CDR3. The J gene is TRBJ2-7, the V gene TRBV7-9, with TRBD1 matching over 7 bases. The CDR3 sequence is 13 residues long. With 5 bases clipped from V and 2 bases from J, the junction kept 3 bases outside the gene matches. Germline loops: CDR1 SEHNR, CDR2 FQNEAQ (reference sequence). The CDR3 bases are TGTGCCAGCAGCCTTCAGGGGGCCTACGAGCAGTACTTC. It encodes CASSLQGAYEQYF.

The V gene is TRBV10-3, the J gene TRBJ2-1, with unresolved D. Germline assignment: CDR1 ENHRY and CDR2 SYGVKD. Between the trimmed V and J ends, which lost 4 bases and 6 bases, there was a span of 4 bases. This CDR3 spans 11 amino acids. The CDR3 bases are TGTGCCATCAGTGCCTCCAATGAGCAGTTCTTC. Protein product: CAISASNEQFF.